These 6 T cell receptor beta chains share one sample of origin, sequenced in a study of read filtering for tumor transcriptome and immune sequencing. Molecular barcoded adaptors covering alpha/delta and beta/gamma chains were used on about 0.4 ug RNA. TCRdb fed the reads into MiXCR, producing one record per CDR3 protein. The sample shows tens of thousands of distinct CDR3 sequences, roughly 21% of them seen only once. The material sequenced was a population of CD138-negative cells sorted from bone marrow. These receptors were obtained from a donor aged 40 or older with multiple myeloma.

The chain joins TRBV5-1 to TRBJ2-7; 11 bases match TRBD1. The germline V gene encodes CDR1 SGHRS and CDR2 YFSETQ. This CDR3 spans 14 amino acids. The V and J ends lost 2 bases and 3 bases, in that order; junction bases with no gene match: 1. The CDR3 DNA reads TGCGCCAGCAGCTTCGGGACAGGGGGCTACGAGCAGTACTTC. It is translated as CASSFGTGGYEQYF.

Ten or more counts support this clonotype. This chain connects TRBV3-1 to TRBJ2-3; D is uncertain. V lost 4 bases and J lost 7, with 6 bases in between. CDR1 and CDR2 from the germline V gene are LGHDT and YNNKEL (reference sequence). The CDR3 loop spans 11 amino acids. CDR3: CASSLSNTQYF. CDR3 nucleotides: TGTGCCAGCAGCCTATCGAATACGCAGTATTTT.

In regard to this clonotype: The junction departs from the called germline gene at one end, perhaps through a read error. This chain uses TRBV7-3 with TRBJ2-1; 8 bases are shared with TRBD2. CDR3 size: 14 residues. Germline lookup yields CDR1 SGHTA and CDR2 FQGTGA. The DNA of the CDR3 is TGTGCCAGCAGCCTCAGGGGACTAGATCATGAGCAGCTCTTC. Residues: CASSLRGLDHEQLF.

The chain joins TRBV20-1 to TRBJ1-5; weak D call: TRBD1 (5 bases). CDR1 and CDR2 (germline): DFQATT, SNEGSKA (reference sequence). V lost 0 bases to trimming and J lost 0 bases, with 9 bases between them. This CDR3 is 15 amino acids long. The CDR3 region has the DNA TGCAGTGCTAGAGAAGGGGTCCCTAGCAATCAGCCCCAGCATTTT. It is translated as CSAREGVPSNQPQHF.

This clonotype was found a few times. The chain carries TRBV7-8 and TRBJ2-3; 10 nucleotides align to TRBD2. This CDR3 comprises 20 residues. V gave up 0 bases and J gave up 6 bases; unmatched junction bases: 18. Per the germline V gene, CDR1 is SGHVS and CDR2 is FQNEAQ. The CDR3: CASSLARRAGGPNVRDTQYF. The CDR3 DNA reads as TGTGCCAGCAGCTTAGCGCGGCGAGCGGGGGGGCCGAATGTAAGGGATACGCAGTATTTT.

This clonotype was seen a single time. The chain recombines TRBV2 with TRBJ2-2, with TRBD2 identical over 11 bases. Germline V CDR1 and CDR2: SNHLY, FYNNEI. V lost 5 bases and J lost 3; bases outside the gene matches: 8. The CDR3 extends over 17 amino acids. The CDR3 loop is CASSLLGGLADTGELFF. CDR3 DNA: TGTGCCAGCAGTCTATTGGGGGGACTAGCGGACACCGGGGAGCTGTTTTTT.